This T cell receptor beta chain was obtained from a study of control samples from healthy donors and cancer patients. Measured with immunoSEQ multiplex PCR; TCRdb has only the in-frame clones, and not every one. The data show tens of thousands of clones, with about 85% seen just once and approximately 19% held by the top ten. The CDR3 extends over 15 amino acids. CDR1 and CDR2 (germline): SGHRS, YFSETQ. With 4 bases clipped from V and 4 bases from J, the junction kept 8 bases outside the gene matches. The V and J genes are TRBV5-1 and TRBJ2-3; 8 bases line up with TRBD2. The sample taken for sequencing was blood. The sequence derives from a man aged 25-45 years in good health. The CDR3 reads CASSRIRGGADTQYF. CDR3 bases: TGCGCCAGCAGCCGCATCCGGGGGGGGGCAGATACGCAGTATTTT.